The T cell receptor (beta chain) described here comes from a study of neoadjuvant anti-PD-1 for oral cavity cancer. Study background: Most patients had three to four biweekly doses of 3 mg/kg nivolumab before resection. Patients without progression received a fourth nivolumab dose around day 43, then surgical resection on days 50-56.

Study-wide points: Higher pretreatment Treg/Th17 ratios tracked higher pretreatment blood clonality.

The data were produced by immunoSEQ multiplex PCR, yet TCRdb's version contains in-frame clones alone and is incomplete. The sample has tens of thousands of clones, 80% to 90% seen once; the top ten hold around 3.7%. With regard to this clone: Its antigen remains unidentified.

Documented time point: after neoadjuvant nivolumab, at surgical resection. Patients had newly diagnosed, untreated stage II-IVA oral cavity squamous cell carcinoma. The receptor's source is a person between 35 and 79 years old with oral cavity squamous cell carcinoma. The material sequenced was PBMCs, taken after nivolumab (anti-PD-1) treatment.

In DNA, the CDR3 is TGTGCCAGTAGCGGGTCCTTCACCGGGGAGCTGTTTTTT. It yields the protein CASSGSFTGELFF. V and J are TRBV30 and TRBJ2-2; 7 bases line up with TRBD2. CDR3 length: 13 amino acids. Germline CDR1 and CDR2: GTSNPN and SVGIG (reference sequence). V was clipped by 8 bases and J by 4 bases; unmatched bases: 7.